Included here is one TCR beta chain sequence, with context. This clone's antigen is unknown. The input lacks base qualities; no much larger clone sits a single base away. The data were obtained in a study of cytotoxic CD8 clonotypes in ibrutinib-treated CLL (dated by TCRdb to 2020 to 2023). Study-level background: In this cohort, over 14 patients were treatment-naive and about a dozen were relapsed/refractory, while around 18 had unmutated IGHV. Cryopreserved peripheral blood mononuclear cells were collected at three points: before therapy, at response, and at either sustained remission or disease progression. Response samples were taken after a median of 12 months on treatment, ranging from roughly 6 to 36 months. Longitudinal samples were available for about 30% of the roughly 86 trial participants. On average, each sample had roughly 230,000 productive templates and approximately 89,000 productive rearrangements. Partial responses were observed in 24 patients and complete responses in 2; after a median follow-up of roughly 62 months, remission was maintained in around 14 patients and progression was observed in roughly 12. Patients were still on ibrutinib when every remission and progressive disease sample was collected. Findings and caveats that apply to the study as a whole: Public clonotypes were found to be uncommon and were observed to contract or remain stable during treatment; the increase in clonality was shown to reflect expansion of private clonotypes at ibrutinib response. Lymph node repertoires were not examined, and the timing of sampling was not matched between patients in sustained remission and those whose disease progressed. Clonality rose at ibrutinib response, remained stable during sustained remission, and dropped back toward baseline at progression. At baseline, clonality was higher than in age-matched healthy donors and showed a strong correlation with circulating CD8+ T-cell counts.

A MiSeq instrument was used for deep resolution sequencing, which targeted depths ranging from 1 in 1 million up to 1 in 200,000 T cells, with coverage averaging 10x for each clonotype. TCR beta libraries were generated with the immunoSEQ hsTCRB Kit. Per the source publication's procedure: The data were analyzed with ImmunoSEQ Analyzer and ImmunoSEQ Data Assistant, and V, D and J gene assignments followed IMGT definitions. Clonality, which ranges from 0 to 1, was calculated by subtracting the normalized Shannon entropy of productive rearrangement frequencies from one. Only overrepresented clonotypes making up at least 0.05% of each patient's repertoire were included in the public clonotype analysis. Thirteen age-matched healthy donor repertoires from immuneACCESS were used as controls for clonality. Held by TCRdb, this immuneACCESS table contains in-frame sequences only and omits some clones. Under half of the omission traces to an unresolved V gene where checked; the cause of the rest is unknown. V and J calls and clone size are as listed in that table; D and trimming were resolved from the DNA. The sample has 130,000 to 150,000 clones on record, about 79% of them singletons. The ten largest make up 10% to 15% of the sample.

The sample's time point label, decoded: about twelve months on ibrutinib. For TCR beta library preparation, approximately 2 micrograms of genomic DNA were extracted from the cryopreserved PBMCs. Longitudinal blood samples from CLL patients on ibrutinib monotherapy underwent high-throughput TCR beta sequencing. Patients were enrolled in a phase 2 open-label single-center ibrutinib monotherapy trial. This sample comprised PBMCs, obtained after 12 months of ibrutinib treatment. The clonotype comes from a human donor with chronic lymphocytic leukemia.

In nucleotide form, the sequence is TGTGCCAGCAGTGGTGTTCGTAGCGGGCCAGGCAATGAGCAGTTCTTC. The resulting protein is CASSGVRSGPGNEQFF. The receptor chain draws on TRBV27 and TRBJ2-1, with 7 junctional bases fitting TRBD2. Trimming accounts for 5 bases at V and 6 bases at J, while the number of junction bases matched to no gene is 13. The CDR3 holds 16 amino acids from the cysteine to the phenylalanine. Solely the CDR3 DNA is kept, with 48 bases framed from the first base. For CDR1 and CDR2, the germline V gene (reference sequence) lists MNHEY and SMNVEV.